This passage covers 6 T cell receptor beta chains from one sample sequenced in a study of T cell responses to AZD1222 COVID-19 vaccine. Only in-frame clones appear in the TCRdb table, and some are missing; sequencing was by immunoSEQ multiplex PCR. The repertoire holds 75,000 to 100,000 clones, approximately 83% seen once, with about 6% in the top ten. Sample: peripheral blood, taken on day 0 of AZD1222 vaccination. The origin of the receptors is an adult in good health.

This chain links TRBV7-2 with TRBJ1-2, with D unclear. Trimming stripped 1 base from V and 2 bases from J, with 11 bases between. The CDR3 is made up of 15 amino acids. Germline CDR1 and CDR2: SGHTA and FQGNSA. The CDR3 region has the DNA TGTGCCAGCAGCTTAGTTGGAGGAACGAACTATGGCTACACCTTC. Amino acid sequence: CASSLVGGTNYGYTF. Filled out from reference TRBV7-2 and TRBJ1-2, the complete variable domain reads GAGVSQSPSNKVTEKGKDVELRCDPISGHTALYWYRQSLGQGLEFLIYFQGNSAPDKSGLPSDRFSAERTGGSVSTLTIQRTQQEDSAVYLCASSLVGGTNYGYTFGSGTRLTVV.

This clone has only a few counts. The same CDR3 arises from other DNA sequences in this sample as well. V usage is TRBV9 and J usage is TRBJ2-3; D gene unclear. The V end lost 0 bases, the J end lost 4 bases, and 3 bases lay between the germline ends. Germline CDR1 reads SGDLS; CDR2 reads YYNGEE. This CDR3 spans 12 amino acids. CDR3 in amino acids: CASSVGSDTQYF. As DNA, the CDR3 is TGTGCCAGCAGCGTAGGTTCAGATACGCAGTATTTT.

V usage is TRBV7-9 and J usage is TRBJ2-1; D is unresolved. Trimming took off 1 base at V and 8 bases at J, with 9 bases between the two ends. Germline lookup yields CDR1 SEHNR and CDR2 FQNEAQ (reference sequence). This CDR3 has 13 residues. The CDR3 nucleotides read TGTGCCAGCAGCTTAGTCCTCTCCGATGAGCAGTTCTTC. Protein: CASSLVLSDEQFF.

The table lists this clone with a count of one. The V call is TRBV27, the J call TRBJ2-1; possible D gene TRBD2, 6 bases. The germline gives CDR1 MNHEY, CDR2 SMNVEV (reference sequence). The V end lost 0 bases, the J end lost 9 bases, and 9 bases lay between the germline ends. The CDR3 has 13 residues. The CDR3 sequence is CASSLSRGLEQFF. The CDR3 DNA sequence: TGTGCCAGCAGTTTATCGCGGGGACTTGAGCAGTTCTTC.

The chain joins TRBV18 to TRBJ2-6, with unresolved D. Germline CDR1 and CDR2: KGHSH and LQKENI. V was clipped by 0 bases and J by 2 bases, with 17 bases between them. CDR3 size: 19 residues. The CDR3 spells CASSPPGRSILTGANVLTF. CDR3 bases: TGTGCCAGCTCACCACCTGGGCGCAGCATCCTCACTGGGGCCAACGTCCTGACTTTC. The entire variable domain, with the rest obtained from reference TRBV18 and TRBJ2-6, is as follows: NAGVMQNPRHLVRRRGQEARLRCSPMKGHSHVYWYRQLPEEGLKFMVYLQKENIIDESGMPKERFSAEFPKEGPSILRIQQVVRGDSAAYFCASSPPGRSILTGANVLTFGAGSRLTVL.

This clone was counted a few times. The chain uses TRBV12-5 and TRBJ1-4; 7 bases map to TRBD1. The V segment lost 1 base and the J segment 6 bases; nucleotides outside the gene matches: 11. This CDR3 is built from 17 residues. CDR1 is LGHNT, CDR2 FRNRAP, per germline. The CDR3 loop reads CASGLETGFFGDEKLFF. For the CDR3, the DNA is TGTGCTAGTGGTTTGGAGACAGGGTTTTTCGGTGATGAAAAACTGTTTTTT.